Shown below are 19 T cell receptor beta chains from a single sample sequenced in a study of Tregs in tolerant kidney transplant recipients. Clones were sequenced by immunoSEQ multiplex PCR, and TCRdb holds only the in-frame ones, with some missing. The sample includes about 17,000 clones, 80% to 90% of them seen just once. Sequenced: Tregs from blood. Every receptor here comes from a human donor in good health.

This clone was recorded once. The rearrangement uses TRBV2 and TRBJ2-2, with TRBD2 identical over 10 bases. The CDR3 is 15 amino acids. V shed 6 bases, J shed 5 bases, and the junction held 6 bases outside the gene matches. Germline CDR1 reads SNHLY; CDR2 reads FYNNEI. CDR3 protein: CASSQLAGRTGELFF. The DNA of the CDR3 is TGTGCCAGCAGCCAACTAGCGGGGAGGACCGGGGAGCTGTTTTTT.

This clone has only a few counts. This chain uses TRBV5-1 with TRBJ2-7; TRBD2 matches 8 bases. CDR1 SGHRS and CDR2 YFSETQ come from the germline V gene. V was pared by 4 bases and J by 5 bases, with 8 bases of the junction left unmatched. The CDR3 loop spans 14 amino acids. CDR3 protein: CASSPGGGTHEQYF. In DNA form, the CDR3 reads TGCGCCAGCAGCCCGGGGGGGGGAACCCACGAGCAGTACTTC. The full variable domain, rest sourced from reference TRBV5-1 and TRBJ2-7, is KAGVTQTPRYLIKTRGQQVTLSCSPISGHRSVSWYQQTPGQGLQFLFEYFSETQRNKGNFPGRFSGRQFSNSRSEMNVSTLELGDSALYLCASSPGGGTHEQYFGPGTRLTVT.

The V call is TRBV9, the J call TRBJ1-3; TRBD1 matches at 7 bases. V lost 4 bases, J lost 2 bases, and 6 bases stayed unmatched. CDR1 and CDR2 from the germline V gene are SGDLS and YYNGEE. CDR3 size: 15 residues. CDR3: CASSPRGVAGNTIYF. The CDR3, as DNA: TGTGCCAGCAGCCCCAGGGGGGTGGCTGGAAACACCATATATTTT.

V and J are TRBV10-1 and TRBJ1-2; the match to TRBD1 covers 11 bases. Trimming cost V 2 bases and J 5 bases; bases outside gene matches: 10. This CDR3 is built from 17 residues. CDR1 is WNHNN, CDR2 SYGVQD, per germline (reference sequence). CDR3 residues: CASSEPNPGQGVYGYTF. The CDR3 DNA reads TGCGCCAGCAGTGAGCCTAACCCGGGACAGGGGGTTTATGGCTACACCTTC.

In its sample, this clone was seen a few times. The chain carries TRBV6-6 and TRBJ2-5; 9 nucleotides match TRBD1. The CDR3 is 13 residues long. Unmatched junction bases numbered 8, after V lost 6 bases and J lost 9 bases. The V gene's germline CDR1 is MNHNY and CDR2 SVGAGI (reference sequence). The CDR3 sequence is CASSLGGQGPQYF. CDR3 coding DNA: TGTGCCAGCAGCCTTGGGGGACAGGGACCCCAGTACTTC.

This sequence joins TRBV18 and TRBJ1-1, with 7 bases matching TRBD1. V lost 5 bases, J lost 0 bases, and 12 bases stayed unmatched. The CDR3 totals 17 residues. In germline, CDR1 is KGHSH, CDR2 LQKENI. CDR3 in amino acids: CASSRSGPGQLNTEAFF. The CDR3 nucleotides are TGTGCCAGCTCAAGGTCGGGGCCGGGACAGCTGAACACTGAAGCTTTCTTT.

By share, this clone counts as medium-sized. This chain connects TRBV7-2 to TRBJ2-2, with D perhaps matching TRBD1 (5 bases). Per the germline V gene, CDR1 is SGHTA and CDR2 is FQGNSA. The CDR3 extends over 13 amino acids. V shed 5 bases and J shed 6 bases, with 10 bases lying between them. The CDR3 loop reads CASSPGPAGELFF. DNA for the CDR3: TGTGCCAGCAGCCCAGGGCCGGCCGGGGAGCTGTTTTTT. Using reference TRBV7-2 and TRBJ2-2 for the parts outside the CDR3, the full variable domain is GAGVSQSPSNKVTEKGKDVELRCDPISGHTALYWYRQSLGQGLEFLIYFQGNSAPDKSGLPSDRFSAERTGGSVSTLTIQRTQQEDSAVYLCASSPGPAGELFFGEGSRLTVL.

The J gene is TRBJ1-5, the V gene TRBV4-1; D is unclear. This CDR3 spans 16 amino acids. CDR1 is MGHRA, CDR2 YSYEKL, per germline. V was trimmed by 1 base and J by 8 bases, leaving 18 bases between them. The CDR3 here is CASSQGDRRTLEPQHF. CDR3 sequence (DNA): TGCGCCAGCAGCCAAGGGGATAGACGGACGCTTGAGCCCCAGCATTTT.

This clone was detected only once. V usage is TRBV29-1 and J usage is TRBJ1-1; D not resolved. The V and J ends lost 4 bases and 1 base respectively, with 10 bases between them. Germline V gene lookup returns CDR1 SQVTM and CDR2 ANQGSEA. This CDR3 is built from 13 residues. In nucleotides, the CDR3 is TGCAGCGTTGGTTGGACTGCGAACACTGAAGCTTTCTTT. Translated, it gives CSVGWTANTEAFF. Based on the CDR3 plus reference TRBV29-1 and TRBJ1-1, the full variable domain is SAVISQKPSRDICQRGTSLTIQCQVDSQVTMMFWYRQQPGQSLTLIATANQGSEATYESGFVIDKFPISRPNLTFSTLTVSNMSPEDSSIYLCSVGWTANTEAFFGQGTRLTVV.

This clone was found once. The rearrangement links TRBV7-8 to TRBJ1-5; possible D gene TRBD1, 5 bases. Trimming stripped 5 bases from V and 3 bases from J, with 32 bases between. CDR3 length equals 21 residues. Germline CDR1 and CDR2: SGHVS and FQNEAQ. The CDR3 protein is CASSPLILPSRGGPFNQPQHF. Here the CDR3 DNA reads TGTGCCAGCAGCCCATTAATCCTTCCATCGCGTGGGGGACCCTTCAATCAGCCCCAGCATTTT.

The V gene is TRBV19, the J gene TRBJ1-3, with D maybe TRBD1 (5 bases). Germline assignment: CDR1 LNHDA and CDR2 SQIVND (reference sequence). The V and J ends lost 3 bases and 4 bases respectively, with 13 bases between them. The CDR3 sequence is 15 residues long. The CDR3 DNA reads TGTGCCAGTAGTATCGCCCCGGGGCCCGGAAACACCATATATTTT. Protein: CASSIAPGPGNTIYF.

The V gene is TRBV5-1, the J gene TRBJ2-2; a weak D match, TRBD2 (5 bases). The CDR3 contains 16 residues. V lost 4 bases to trimming and J lost 6 bases, with 19 bases between them. CDR1 and CDR2 from the germline V gene are SGHRS and YFSETQ. The chain's CDR3 is CASSRLATANAGELFF. The CDR3 coding sequence is TGCGCCAGCAGCAGGCTAGCTACCGCAAACGCCGGGGAGCTGTTTTTT.

This chain joins TRBV9 and TRBJ2-5; D may be TRBD1 or TRBD2 (5 bases each). The V and J ends lost 2 bases and 4 bases respectively, with 15 bases between them. Per the germline V gene, CDR1 is SGDLS and CDR2 is YYNGEE. This CDR3 comprises 15 residues. CDR3 loop: CASSVGVSMGETQYF. The CDR3 nucleotides are TGTGCCAGCAGCGTGGGGGTCTCGATGGGAGAGACCCAGTACTTC.

This clone has a single count. The gene calls are TRBV7-8 and TRBJ2-5; no definite D call. Trimming pared 1 base from V and 7 bases from J, leaving 7 bases between. The length of the CDR3 is 12 residues. The germline V gene encodes CDR1 SGHVS and CDR2 FQNEAQ. The DNA for the CDR3 is TGTGCCAGCAGCTTAGTGGGCAGGACCCAGTACTTC. Translated, it gives CASSLVGRTQYF.

The V call is TRBV2, the J call TRBJ1-2; D unresolved. This CDR3 has 10 residues. Trimming left V 6 bases short and J 4 bases short, with 3 bases between. Germline V lookup: CDR1 SNHLY, CDR2 FYNNEI. CDR3 loop: CASRLYGYTF. The CDR3 region has the DNA TGTGCCAGCAGGCTCTATGGCTACACCTTC.

The gene calls are TRBV6-6 and TRBJ1-5; no firm D call. Trimming cost V 5 bases and J 4 bases, with 6 bases left between them. The germline gives CDR1 MNHNY, CDR2 SVGAGI (reference sequence). The CDR3 is made up of 12 amino acids. CDR3 protein: CASSQWNQPQHF. CDR3 DNA sequence: TGTGCCAGCAGTCAATGGAATCAGCCCCAGCATTTT.

This clone was seen a handful of times. V gene TRBV2 combines with J gene TRBJ2-5; D might be TRBD1 (5 bases). Trimming removed 5 bases from V and 4 bases from J, with 11 bases in between. Germline V gene lookup returns CDR1 SNHLY and CDR2 FYNNEI. The CDR3 runs 13 residues. CDR3 coding DNA: TGTGCCAGCAGTTCCCAGGGATTAGAGACCCAGTACTTC. Protein: CASSSQGLETQYF.

The V call is TRBV5-5, the J call TRBJ2-7; possible D gene TRBD1, 6 bases. Germline V CDR1 and CDR2: SGHKS, YYEKEE (reference sequence). This CDR3 region has 13 residues. The V gene lost 1 base and the J gene lost 7 bases, with 12 bases spanning the gap. The CDR3 DNA is TGTGCCAGCAGCTTGAAGGGGGATCGGGAGCAGTACTTC. This translates into CASSLKGDREQYF. Variable domain in full (rest from reference TRBV5-5 and TRBJ2-7): DAGVTQSPTHLIKTRGQQVTLRCSPISGHKSVSWYQQVLGQGPQFIFQYYEKEERGRGNFPDRFSARQFPNYSSELNVNALLLGDSALYLCASSLKGDREQYFGPGTRLTVT.

The gene calls are TRBV30 and TRBJ1-4; D may be TRBD1 (6 bases). The germline V gene encodes CDR1 GTSNPN and CDR2 SVGIG (reference sequence). V lost 3 bases and J lost 12, with 14 bases in between. CDR3 length: 12 amino acids. The CDR3 is CAWSPGGLELFF. DNA for the CDR3: TGTGCCTGGAGCCCGGGGGGCCTGGAACTGTTTTTT.